This TCR beta chain appears in the sequencing data of a study of regulatory T cells in long-lasting Graves disease (dated by TCRdb to the early 2020s). In the study overall: Persistent Graves' disease was defined as antithyroid drug treatment for over 5 years with persistently positive TSH receptor autoantibodies. Persistent Graves' disease patients were compared with newly diagnosed Graves' disease patients by peripheral blood TCR sequencing and RNA sequencing. The study was registered as a clinical trial and conducted in China. In the clinical cohort, patients with persistent Graves' disease had used antithyroid drugs for an average of about 9.3 years. A total of 33 samples were covered by TCR sequencing, comprising approximately 13 persistent and 20 newly diagnosed Graves' disease patients. General conclusions and limits of the study: Sequencing and analysis were limited to the TCR beta chain. The small sample size was acknowledged by the authors as a limitation that may reduce accuracy. The study examined only peripheral blood because the primary lesion, thyroid tissue, could not be accessed. Persistent disease showed preferential use of TRBV28, TRBJ1-2 and TRBJ2-5, whereas newly diagnosed disease favored TRBV20-1 and TRBJ2-1. More public clonotypes were shared among persistent patients (roughly 2,700) than among newly diagnosed patients (roughly 1,000). Compared with newly diagnosed patients, persistent Graves' disease patients had lower TCR Shannon entropy and fewer highly expanded clones, which suggests clonal expansion.

In the paper's terms, the time point label means: persistent/refractory GD, antithyroid drugs over 5 years with positive TRAb. For both TCR sequencing and RNA sequencing, RNA was extracted from PBMCs in TRIzol. Graves' disease was diagnosed according to American Thyroid Association guidelines. The patients came from an endocrinology department in Xi'an, China. Each patient gave approximately 9.7 milliliters of peripheral blood, collected in an EDTA anticoagulant tube. Ficoll Paque Plus density gradient separation was used to isolate PBMCs, and no additional T cell sorting was done. An Agilent 2100 Bioanalyzer and agarose gel were used to check RNA quality, and a NanoDrop 2000 was used to measure RNA concentration. This clonotype came up many times. The target of this receptor is not known. Base qualities are missing; no much larger clone stands one base away. Trimming leaves V shorter by 5 bases and J shorter by 4 bases, with the junction holding 4 bases beyond the gene matches. CDR1 and CDR2 are drawn from the germline V gene: SGHTA, FQGNSA. Counted from cysteine to phenylalanine, this CDR3 has 13 amino acids. Just the 39-base CDR3 DNA is kept, in frame starting at base 1.

Library prep was done by multiplex PCR. TCRdb shows the sequencer as Illumina HiSeq 4000. TCR beta libraries were built with iRepertoire HTBI primers and Arm-PCR amplification of CDR3 regions. PCR products were gel purified before sequencing. The study's processing was this. Across samples, about 64 TRBV and 15 or so TRBJ segments were identified and used for gene usage analysis of CDR3 amino acid clonotypes. COPE and FqMerger were used to merge the filtered high-quality paired reads into contigs. BLAST was used to align contigs to IMGT TRBV, TRBD and TRBJ reference genes, and CDR3 was defined according to IMGT. Highly expanded clones were defined as clonotypes with a frequency above 0.1%. Shannon entropy served as the measure of repertoire diversity, while the Gini coefficient captured V-J evenness. A clonotype found in more than one individual was treated as public. The public reads were run again by TCRdb, first through fastp at Q25 and then through MiXCR, and only productive beta chains were kept. Entries that share a CDR3 protein sequence are merged under the most common genes and DNA. TCRdb, not the original authors, processed these V and J calls. This sample holds 300,000 to 400,000 distinct CDR3 sequences; around 19% were observed only once. The top ten clones comprise less than 30% of the sample.

The receptor chain draws on TRBV7-2 and TRBJ1-1, with 7 junctional bases fitting TRBD1. The input for sequencing was peripheral blood mononuclear cells (PBMCs), taken when the disease was refractory, from a patient treated with antithyroid drugs. This sequence originates from a female donor with Graves disease. The DNA is as follows: TGTGCCAGCAGCCAGGACAGGAGCACTGAAGCTTTCTTT. It codes for CASSQDRSTEAFF.